What follows are 20 T cell receptor beta chains derived from one specimen sequenced in a study of Tregs in tolerant kidney transplant recipients. TCRdb's copy holds only in-frame clones and misses some; the assay was immunoSEQ multiplex PCR. The table shows under 100,000 clones, with approximately 94% occurring only once. The source material was CD8+ T cells from blood. These receptors were obtained from a human donor in good health.

This chain joins TRBV27 and TRBJ2-7; possible D gene TRBD1, 5 bases. CDR1 is MNHEY and CDR2 is SMNVEV in the germline V gene (reference sequence). V was trimmed by 2 bases and J by 3 bases, leaving 8 bases between them. The CDR3 extends over 13 amino acids. DNA for the CDR3: TGTGCCAGCAGTTTAAGGGGATACTACGAGCAGTACTTC. It specifies CASSLRGYYEQYF.

The genes are TRBV21-1 and TRBJ1-5; the table's D gene call, TRBD1, was not cross checked with the DNA. TRBV21-1 is a recognized pseudogene. The CDR3 has 16 residues. In nucleotides, the CDR3 is TGTGCCAGCAGCACCCAGGACAGGGGGGAGCGACAGCCCCAGCATTTT. This codes for CASSTQDRGERQPQHF.

The CDR3 loop is CASSPWGQEGGTEAFF. As DNA, the CDR3 is TGTGCCAGCAGCCCCTGGGGACAGGAGGGAGGCACTGAAGCTTTCTTT. J is TRBJ1-1 and V is TRBV11-2; 8 bases fit TRBD1. The CDR3 is 16 residues long. V shed 5 bases and J 4 bases; nucleotides not matched to a gene: 12. Germline V gene lookup returns CDR1 SGHAT and CDR2 FQNNGV.

This clone was counted once. The V and J genes are TRBV7-9 and TRBJ2-1, with D possibly called TRBD1 or TRBD2 (5 bases each). CDR3 length: 14 residues. Germline V gene sequence: CDR1 SEHNR, CDR2 FQNEAQ (reference sequence). Between the trimmed V and J ends, which lost 2 bases and 7 bases, there was a span of 12 bases. DNA of the CDR3: TGTGCCAGCAGCTTACGGGACGGAGGTAATGAGCAGTTCTTC. It translates to CASSLRDGGNEQFF.

The chain carries TRBV7-9 and TRBJ1-2; 11 nucleotides line up with TRBD1. The V segment lost 5 bases and the J segment 3 bases; nucleotides outside the gene matches: 11. The CDR3 extends over 17 amino acids. Looked up from germline, CDR1 is SEHNR and CDR2 is FQNEAQ (reference sequence). The CDR3 sequence is CASSGIMGQGVDYGYTF. The CDR3 nucleotides are TGTGCCAGCAGCGGTATTATGGGACAGGGGGTCGACTATGGCTACACCTTC.

This chain joins TRBV27 and TRBJ2-1; D is uncertain. Germline CDR1 is MNHEY and CDR2 is SMNVEV (reference sequence). The CDR3 contains 15 residues. V was clipped by 2 bases and J by 12 bases, with 20 bases between them. In nucleotides, the CDR3 is TGTGCCAGCAGTTTAGCCGTCCCGGGCGTCTTGGGGCAGTTCTTC. Residues: CASSLAVPGVLGQFF.

The rearrangement joins TRBV27 to TRBJ2-7, with 16 bases fitting TRBD2. CDR3 length: 16 residues. The junction had 5 bases not matched to a gene; V was cut back by 4 bases and J by 5 bases. The germline gives CDR1 MNHEY, CDR2 SMNVEV (reference sequence). As DNA, the CDR3 is TGTGCCAGCAGTTCCGGGACTAGCGGGAGGGGTAACGAGCAGTACTTC. Its translation: CASSSGTSGRGNEQYF.

The CDR3 protein is CASSLSARTHEQYF. In DNA, the CDR3 is TGTGCCAGCAGCTTATCAGCCCGGACCCATGAGCAGTACTTC. The rearrangement uses TRBV7-6 and TRBJ2-7, with unresolved D. This CDR3 has 14 residues. Germline CDR1 and CDR2: SGHVS and FNYEAQ. With 2 bases removed from V and 7 bases from J, the gap between germline ends came to 15 bases.

This chain uses TRBV4-1 with TRBJ1-2; TRBD1 agrees at 8 bases. The V gene end was trimmed by 4 bases and the J gene end by 4 bases; junction bases not matched to a gene: 5. CDR3 length equals 14 residues. The germline CDR1 and CDR2 sequences are MGHRA and YSYEKL. The chain's CDR3 is CASSPQGAPYGYTF. As DNA, the CDR3 is TGCGCCAGCAGCCCTCAGGGGGCCCCCTATGGCTACACCTTC.

The gene calls are TRBV9 and TRBJ2-3, with D uncertain. The CDR3 length is 18 residues. V lost 0 bases and J lost 2, with 19 bases in between. The V gene's germline CDR1 is SGDLS and CDR2 YYNGEE. CDR3 DNA sequence: TGTGCCAGCAGCGTAGCCCCCTGGAATCTGGGTCACACAGATACGCAGTATTTT. Protein: CASSVAPWNLGHTDTQYF.

This chain uses TRBV6-4 with TRBJ2-1; the D gene is possibly TRBD2 (7 bases). The CDR3 loop spans 12 amino acids. Deletions cut 5 bases from V and 9 bases from J, with 11 bases between. In germline, CDR1 is MRHNA, CDR2 SNTAGT. The CDR3 bases are TGTGCCAGCAGTCCAGGGGAGGGTGAGCAGTTCTTC. It codes for CASSPGEGEQFF.

V is TRBV6-4 and J is TRBJ1-2; D gene uncertain. There are 14 residues in the CDR3. The V and J ends lost 0 bases and 2 bases respectively, with 7 bases between them. Germline V gene lookup returns CDR1 MRHNA and CDR2 SNTAGT. The CDR3 here is CASSDSRGNYGYTF. CDR3 nucleotide sequence: TGTGCCAGCAGTGACTCCCGGGGAAACTATGGCTACACCTTC.

There are a few counts of this clone. This chain uses TRBV14 with TRBJ1-2; no clear D. Between the trimmed V and J ends, which lost 4 bases and 4 bases, there was a span of 10 bases. The V gene's germline CDR1 is SGHDN and CDR2 FVKESK. The CDR3 totals 13 residues. As DNA, the CDR3 is TGTGCCAGCAGCCTTGGCAGGAGCTATGGCTACACCTTC. It specifies CASSLGRSYGYTF.

The chain combines TRBV19 with TRBJ1-1; D might be TRBD1 (5 bases). The germline gives CDR1 LNHDA, CDR2 SQIVND (reference sequence). V was shortened by 5 bases and J by 0 bases, with 13 bases between the two germline ends. The length of the CDR3 is 15 residues. CDR3 bases: TGTGCCAGTAGTCCCCTGGGACGGTTGAACACTGAAGCTTTCTTT. It is translated as CASSPLGRLNTEAFF.

The chain joins TRBV10-1 to TRBJ2-7, with 11 bases that match TRBD1. The V segment lost 6 bases and the J segment 2 bases; nucleotides outside the gene matches: 6. Germline CDR1 WNHNN, CDR2 SYGVQD (reference sequence). This CDR3 is built from 15 residues. The CDR3 loop is CASSLDRGPTYEQYF. CDR3 nucleotides: TGCGCCAGCAGCCTGGACAGGGGGCCGACCTACGAGCAGTACTTC.

The chain couples TRBV14 to TRBJ2-7; unclear D gene. The CDR3 contains 16 residues. Between the trimmed V and J ends, which lost 4 bases and 3 bases, there was a span of 19 bases. Germline CDR1 is SGHDN and CDR2 is FVKESK. CDR3 in amino acids: CASSPYGFLSSYEQYF. The CDR3, as DNA: TGTGCCAGCAGCCCCTATGGTTTCTTGTCGAGCTACGAGCAGTACTTC.

This clone was seen only once. V gene TRBV5-1 combines with J gene TRBJ2-6; 8 nucleotides match TRBD1. Losses at the gene ends were 1 base for V and 0 bases for J; bases not matched to a gene: 9. CDR3 size: 19 residues. CDR1 and CDR2 (germline): SGHRS, YFSETQ. The chain's CDR3 is CASSLLPQGAYSGANVLTF. CDR3 nucleotide sequence: TGCGCCAGCAGCTTGCTCCCGCAGGGGGCGTACTCTGGGGCCAACGTCCTGACTTTC.

The chain combines TRBV7-9 with TRBJ1-2, with unresolved D. CDR1 SEHNR and CDR2 FQNEAQ come from the germline V gene (reference sequence). The ends were cut back, 1 base at V and 4 bases at J, with 7 bases in the middle. The CDR3 totals 13 residues. CDR3 residues: CASSLGRSYGYTF. CDR3 DNA sequence: TGTGCCAGCAGCTTAGGCAGGAGCTATGGCTACACCTTC.

The rearrangement uses TRBV5-6 and TRBJ2-7; TRBD1 might be the D (7 bases). The CDR3 contains 13 residues. Germline-derived CDR1 and CDR2 are SGHDT and YYEEEE. V gave up 9 bases and J gave up 3 bases, with 16 bases separating them. CDR3 DNA sequence: TGTGCCACTGGCCAGGGGGGATACTACGAGCAGTACTTC. It specifies CATGQGGYYEQYF.

This sequence joins TRBV2 and TRBJ1-2, with D possibly matching TRBD1 (6 bases). The CDR3 extends over 16 amino acids. V lost 7 bases, J lost 4 bases, and 22 bases lay in between. Germline CDR1 is SNHLY and CDR2 is FYNNEI. Written as DNA, the CDR3 is TGTGCCAGCACCGACCTCGGGGGCGGGGACGGCTATGGCTACACCTTC. Translating it yields CASTDLGGGDGYGYTF.